Below, 18 T cell receptor beta chains from the same sample are listed, as sequenced in a study of OX40 agonist ivuxolimab in advanced cancers. This table comes from immunoSEQ multiplex PCR, and its TCRdb copy is limited to in-frame clones, with some not included. The data show about 55,000 clones, with around 86% seen just once and roughly an eighth held by the top ten. The sequencing used CD4+ or CD8+ T cells sorted from blood, collected in a trial of the OX40 agonist ivuxolimab. These receptors originate from an adult with an advanced solid tumor such as melanoma, head and neck, liver or kidney cancer.

This clone was counted once. The gene calls are TRBV7-2 and TRBJ2-1, with 7 bases that match TRBD2. The CDR3 consists of 15 residues. In germline, CDR1 is SGHTA, CDR2 FQGNSA. The V segment lost 8 bases and the J segment 2 bases; nucleotides outside the gene matches: 9. CDR3: CASLEGGGAYNEQFF. DNA for the CDR3: TGTGCCAGCCTTGAGGGTGGGGGGGCCTACAATGAGCAGTTCTTC.

This clone appeared a single time. This rearrangement joins TRBV28 to TRBJ2-7, with D possibly being TRBD1 (6 bases). CDR1 MDHEN and CDR2 SYDVKM come from the germline V gene. The CDR3 runs to 15 residues. The V end was cut by 5 bases, the J end by 7 bases, with 21 bases between. CDR3: CASSLFFRDTAEQYF. DNA for the CDR3: TGTGCCAGCAGTCTATTCTTCCGGGACACGGCTGAGCAGTACTTC.

The chain recombines TRBV6-5 with TRBJ1-2; D is possibly TRBD1 (6 bases). The CDR3 runs 15 residues. V lost 0 bases and J lost 2, with 10 bases in between. Germline loops: CDR1 MNHEY, CDR2 SVGAGI. The CDR3 DNA reads as TGTGCCAGCAGTTACTCCTCAGGGGAAAACTATGGCTACACCTTC. Protein: CASSYSSGENYGYTF.

This clone was detected once. The chain uses TRBV4-3 and TRBJ2-1; D may correspond to TRBD1 or TRBD2 (6 bases each). The germline gives CDR1 LGHNA, CDR2 YSLEER. Trimming stripped 0 bases from V and 9 bases from J, with 18 bases between. CDR3 size: 16 residues. CDR3 region: CASSQDGGRGHVEQFF. The DNA of the CDR3 is TGCGCCAGCAGCCAAGATGGCGGCCGGGGGCACGTTGAGCAGTTCTTC.

The CDR3 nucleotides are TGTGCCAGCAGTTACTCCGGGACTAAATACTACGAGCAGTACTTC. Translated: CASSYSGTKYYEQYF. This rearrangement joins TRBV6-5 to TRBJ2-7; 7 bases match TRBD2. V dropped 0 bases and J dropped 3; count of bases not matched to a gene: 5. The CDR3 totals 15 residues. The germline gives CDR1 MNHEY, CDR2 SVGAGI.

This chain connects TRBV9 to TRBJ2-5; tentative D call: TRBD2 (5 bases). The CDR3 length is 13 residues. Germline CDR1 and CDR2: SGDLS and YYNGEE. V lost 4 bases, J lost 4 bases, and 11 bases lay in between. The CDR3 region has the DNA TGTGCCAGCAGCCCCCCGGGGTCAGAGACCCAGTACTTC. It yields the protein CASSPPGSETQYF.

V gene TRBV7-9 combines with J gene TRBJ1-1, with D hard to call. CDR1 and CDR2 (germline): SEHNR, FQNEAQ (reference sequence). The CDR3 is 15 amino acids. With 1 base removed from V and 0 bases from J, the gap between germline ends came to 9 bases. The CDR3 coding sequence is TGTGCCAGCAGCTTAGAAACGGGTCTGAACACTGAAGCTTTCTTT. It encodes CASSLETGLNTEAFF.

V is TRBV4-1 and J is TRBJ1-4; TRBD1 agrees at 10 bases. The germline V gene has CDR1 MGHRA and CDR2 YSYEKL. Trimming took 4 bases from V and 7 from J; bases not matched to a gene: 9. The CDR3 runs 16 residues. The CDR3 DNA reads as TGCGCCAGCAGCCCACCGGGACAGGGGTTCGGTGAAAAACTGTTTTTT. Its translation: CASSPPGQGFGEKLFF.

This clone has just a few counts. CDR3 DNA: TGTGCCAGCAGCCTTCGGGTAGGGGGAACCGGGGAGCTGTTTTTT. Protein sequence: CASSLRVGGTGELFF. This chain connects TRBV14 to TRBJ2-2; perhaps TRBD1 as D (6 bases). There are 15 residues in the CDR3. The V gene's germline CDR1 is SGHDN and CDR2 FVKESK. V dropped 4 bases and J dropped 5 bases, with 14 bases sitting between them. The full variable domain, its missing parts supplied by reference TRBV14 and TRBJ2-2, is EAGVTQFPSHSVIEKGQTVTLRCDPISGHDNLYWYRRVMGKEIKFLLHFVKESKQDESGMPNNRFLAERTGGTYSTLKVQPAELEDSGVYFCASSLRVGGTGELFFGEGSRLTVL.

The sample holds one count of this clone. The CDR3 nucleotides read TGTGCCAGCAGCTTCGACCAGACCTCCTACGAGCAGTACTTC. This codes for CASSFDQTSYEQYF. This chain links TRBV5-6 with TRBJ2-7, with D unresolved. The CDR3 spans 14 residues. V was cut by 2 bases and J by 0 bases, with 9 bases left in between. Germline-derived CDR1 and CDR2 are SGHDT and YYEEEE.

This clone was seen once. The chain links TRBV7-3 to TRBJ1-2; 7 nucleotides match TRBD1. CDR1 SGHTA and CDR2 FQGTGA come from the germline V gene. V shed 8 bases, J shed 6 bases, and the junction held 15 bases outside the gene matches. The CDR3 runs 15 residues. The CDR3 DNA reads TGTGCCAGCGCCCCCGCAGGGGGGCCGCTTGATGGCTACACCTTC. It translates to CASAPAGGPLDGYTF. Complete variable domain (other parts from reference TRBV7-3 and TRBJ1-2): GAGVSQTPSNKVTEKGKYVELRCDPISGHTALYWYRQSLGQGPEFLIYFQGTGAADDSGLPNDRFFAVRPEGSVSTLKIQRTERGDSAVYLCASAPAGGPLDGYTFGSGTRLTVV.

This clone has a handful of counts. The rearrangement links TRBV29-1 to TRBJ1-4, with 7 bases matching TRBD1. Germline V gene sequence: CDR1 SQVTM, CDR2 ANQGSEA. J lost 8 bases, V lost 1 base, and 4 bases had no gene match. CDR3 length equals 13 residues. CDR3: CSVEGQGGEKLFF. The CDR3 nucleotides are TGCAGCGTTGAAGGACAGGGTGGAGAAAAACTGTTTTTT.

This clone counts as large. This chain connects TRBV28 to TRBJ1-5, with unresolved D. CDR3 length: 11 amino acids. V was shortened by 6 bases and J by 9 bases, with 9 bases between the two germline ends. Germline V CDR1 and CDR2: MDHEN, SYDVKM. This chain's CDR3 is CASSLMGPQHF. Written as DNA, the CDR3 is TGTGCCAGCAGCCTTATGGGGCCCCAGCATTTT.

This clone was recorded only once. The chain recombines TRBV28 with TRBJ1-1; D gene unclear. Germline lookup yields CDR1 MDHEN and CDR2 SYDVKM. With 5 bases removed from V and 1 base from J, the gap between germline ends came to 8 bases. The CDR3 extends over 13 amino acids. Written as DNA, the CDR3 is TGTGCCAGCAGTGGACTGGGGAACACTGAAGCTTTCTTT. Protein product: CASSGLGNTEAFF.

V and J are TRBV6-6 and TRBJ1-1; 7 bases align to TRBD1. The CDR3 totals 14 residues. Losses at the gene ends were 6 bases for V and 4 bases for J; bases not matched to a gene: 8. Looked up from germline, CDR1 is MNHNY and CDR2 is SVGAGI (reference sequence). The chain's CDR3 is CASSSRGGSTEAFF. In DNA, the CDR3 is TGTGCCAGCAGCTCCCGAGGGGGCTCCACTGAAGCTTTCTTT.

This chain links TRBV11-3 with TRBJ1-1, with a weak D call TRBD1 (6 bases). Trimming removed 5 bases from V and 0 bases from J, with 10 bases in between. Germline-derived CDR1 and CDR2 are SGHNT and YENEEA. The CDR3 is 14 residues long. This CDR3 reads CASSRDKLNTEAFF. The CDR3 DNA sequence: TGTGCCAGCAGCCGGGACAAGTTGAACACTGAAGCTTTCTTT.

CDR3 coding DNA: TGTGCCAGCAGTTTAGTGGGGGGGTACAATGAGCAGTTCTTC. Its protein product is CASSLVGGYNEQFF. The chain couples TRBV9 to TRBJ2-1; TRBD2 matches at 7 bases. Unmatched junction bases numbered 6, after V lost 5 bases and J lost 4 bases. The CDR3 runs to 14 residues. Germline CDR1 is SGDLS and CDR2 is YYNGEE.

V usage is TRBV29-1 and J usage is TRBJ2-7; TRBD1 matches at 7 bases. V lost 4 bases, J lost 4 bases, and 4 bases stayed unmatched. The CDR3 extends over 12 amino acids. CDR1 and CDR2 (germline): SQVTM, ANQGSEA. Here the CDR3 DNA reads TGCAGCGTTGGGGACAGAATATACGAGCAGTACTTC. It codes for CSVGDRIYEQYF.